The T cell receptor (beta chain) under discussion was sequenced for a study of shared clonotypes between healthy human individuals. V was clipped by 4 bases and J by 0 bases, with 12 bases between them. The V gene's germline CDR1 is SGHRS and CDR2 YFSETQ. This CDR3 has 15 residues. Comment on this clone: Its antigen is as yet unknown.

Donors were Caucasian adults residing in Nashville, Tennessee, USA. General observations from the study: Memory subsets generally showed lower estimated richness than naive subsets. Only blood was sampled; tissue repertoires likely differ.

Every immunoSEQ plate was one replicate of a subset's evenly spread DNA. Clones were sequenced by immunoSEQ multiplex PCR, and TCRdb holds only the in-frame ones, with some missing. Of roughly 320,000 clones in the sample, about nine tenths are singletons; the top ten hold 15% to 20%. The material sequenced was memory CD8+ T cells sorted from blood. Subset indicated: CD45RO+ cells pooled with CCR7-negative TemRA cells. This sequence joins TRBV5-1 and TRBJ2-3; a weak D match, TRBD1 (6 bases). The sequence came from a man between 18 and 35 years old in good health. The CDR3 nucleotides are TGCGCCAGCAGCCCACAGGGAGTGAGCACAGATACGCAGTATTTT. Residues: CASSPQGVSTDTQYF.